This TCR beta chain was found in a study of PD-L1 blockade in urothelial cancer. Added to each PCR by spiking were synthetic TCR analog templates. Libraries were prepared by immunoSEQ multiplex PCR; TCRdb keeps only in-frame clonotypes and omits some of them. The data hold about 120,000 clones, with around 88% observed a single time. This CDR3 has 11 residues. The germline CDR1 and CDR2 sequences are MDHEN and SYDVKM. V gave up 5 bases and J gave up 2 bases, with 4 bases separating them. Time point denoted: peripheral blood 6 weeks after treatment start. This sequence originates from a man in his 60s with urothelial cancer. The source material was PBMCs, sampled around atezolizumab (anti-PD-L1) treatment. The chain recombines TRBV28 with TRBJ2-7; D is ambiguous. CDR3 amino acids: CASSLAYEQYF. CDR3 nucleotide sequence: TGTGCCAGCAGTCTTGCCTACGAGCAGTACTTC.